The 30 T cell receptor beta chains below all came from one sample that was sequenced in a study of T cell repertoires in cytomegalovirus infection. TCRdb recomputed calls from the reads with MiXCR, one row per CDR3 protein. This sample has approximately 750,000 distinct CDR3 sequences; 35% occur once, and the top ten carry 2.5% to 3%. Sequences were obtained from PBMCs. The source of these receptors is a human donor in good health (CMV status not recorded). Some clones in this sample may be carry-over from other donors' samples.

This clonotype occurred many times. This chain joins TRBV7-6 and TRBJ2-5; D perhaps matches TRBD1 (7 bases). Trimming cost V 5 bases and J 0 bases, with 13 bases left between them. Germline V lookup: CDR1 SGHVS, CDR2 FNYEAQ. This CDR3 spans 15 amino acids. The CDR3 DNA sequence: TGTGCCAGCAGCCTAGGGGGCGGGAACCAAGAGACCCAGTACTTC. Protein sequence: CASSLGGGNQETQYF.

This clonotype was detected a few times. The genes are TRBV6-4 and TRBJ1-2; 7 bases map to TRBD1. Germline CDR1 and CDR2: MRHNA and SNTAGT. With V trimmed by 3 bases and J by 4 bases, 2 bases remained unmatched. This CDR3 spans 13 amino acids. CDR3 DNA sequence: TGTGCCAGCAGTGATGCAGGGGGCTATGGCTACACCTTC. Its protein product is CASSDAGGYGYTF.

This clonotype was counted ten times or more. The chain recombines TRBV7-6 with TRBJ1-1; no reliable D call. Germline V gene sequence: CDR1 SGHVS, CDR2 FNYEAQ. Trimming removed 3 bases from V and 1 base from J, with 6 bases in between. The CDR3 extends over 13 amino acids. This chain's CDR3 is CASSLEQNTEAFF. Written as DNA, the CDR3 is TGTGCCAGCAGCTTGGAACAGAACACTGAAGCTTTCTTT.

This chain joins TRBV28 and TRBJ2-1; 8 bases match TRBD1. V lost 6 bases, J lost 4 bases, and 14 bases stayed unmatched. CDR1 is MDHEN, CDR2 SYDVKM, per germline. The CDR3 totals 17 residues. In DNA, the CDR3 is TGTGCCAGCAGCAAACCCCTCAGGGGACAGGCATACAATGAGCAGTTCTTC. Amino acid sequence: CASSKPLRGQAYNEQFF.

This clonotype has only a few counts. This sequence joins TRBV5-1 and TRBJ2-1, with a weak D call TRBD1 (5 bases). V dropped 3 bases and J dropped 5 bases, with 15 bases sitting between them. The CDR3 runs to 15 residues. CDR1 and CDR2 from the germline V gene are SGHRS and YFSETQ. The CDR3 DNA reads as TGCGCCAGCAGCTGGACACAAGTCCCTAACAATGAGCAGTTCTTC. This translates into CASSWTQVPNNEQFF. Together with reference TRBV5-1 and TRBJ2-1, the CDR3 gives the full variable domain: KAGVTQTPRYLIKTRGQQVTLSCSPISGHRSVSWYQQTPGQGLQFLFEYFSETQRNKGNFPGRFSGRQFSNSRSEMNVSTLELGDSALYLCASSWTQVPNNEQFFGPGTRLTVL.

This chain links TRBV19 with TRBJ1-4; no reliable D call. The CDR3 has 15 residues. Germline lookup yields CDR1 LNHDA and CDR2 SQIVND (reference sequence). Trimming pared 3 bases from V and 5 bases from J, leaving 13 bases between. This CDR3 reads CASSMFLGRNEKLFF. CDR3 DNA: TGTGCCAGTAGTATGTTTTTGGGGAGGAATGAAAAACTGTTTTTT.

Ten or more counts support this clonotype. The J gene is TRBJ2-3, the V gene TRBV7-6; 9 bases map to TRBD2. CDR1 and CDR2 (germline): SGHVS, FNYEAQ. The CDR3 spans 18 residues. V shed 5 bases, J shed 1 base, and the junction held 13 bases outside the gene matches. CDR3 DNA sequence: TGTGCCAGCAGCCCCAATACCAATAGCGGGGGACGCACAGATACGCAGTATTTT. It is translated as CASSPNTNSGGRTDTQYF.

The V gene is TRBV28, the J gene TRBJ2-2, with TRBD2 matching 7 bases. Per germline, CDR1 MDHEN and CDR2 SYDVKM. Trimming at V came to 7 bases and at J to 7 bases, leaving 9 bases not matched to a gene. The length of the CDR3 is 14 residues. CDR3 in amino acids: CASISSGTGGELFF. The CDR3 DNA is TGTGCCAGCATAAGCAGCGGGACGGGCGGGGAGCTGTTTTTT.

This clonotype has only a few counts. The V gene is TRBV23-1, the J gene TRBJ2-6, with D possibly TRBD1 on 5 matching bases. TRBV23-1 is an ORF; its function is uncertain. The CDR3 runs 18 residues. Trimming left V 3 bases short and J 2 bases short, with 17 bases between. In DNA, the CDR3 is TGCGCCAGCAGTCATATTCTCAGGGTGGCCGCTGGGGCCAACGTCCTGACTTTC. It encodes CASSHILRVAAGANVLTF.

Concerning this clonotype: Because the CDR3's place on the DNA is in doubt, the DNA is left out and the CDR3 is given as listed by TCRdb. V gene TRBV7-2 combines with J gene TRBJ2-3; the D call in the table, TRBD2, was not verified against the DNA. From germline, CDR1 is SGHTA and CDR2 FQGNSA. Counting both end residues, the CDR3 totals 16 amino acids. The CDR3 protein is CASSLVVASGTETKYF.

The chain carries TRBV18 and TRBJ1-2; 7 nucleotides line up with TRBD1. The germline CDR1 and CDR2 sequences are KGHSH and LQKENI. The CDR3 spans 14 residues. V shed 3 bases and J 6 bases; nucleotides not matched to a gene: 7. CDR3 in DNA: TGTGCCAGCTCACCCCAGGGGGGTGAAAATGGCTACACCTTC. This encodes CASSPQGGENGYTF.

This clonotype was detected a few times. J is TRBJ2-2 and V is TRBV7-3; no definite D call. Trimming took 1 base from V and 7 from J, leaving 7 bases between them. The CDR3 runs 13 residues. Germline V lookup: CDR1 SGHTA, CDR2 FQGTGA. The CDR3 loop is CASSLMGYGELFF. DNA of the CDR3: TGTGCCAGCAGCTTAATGGGGTACGGGGAGCTGTTTTTT.

CDR3 loop: CASSLALMPGELFF. In DNA, the CDR3 is TGTGCCAGCAGCTTAGCTTTGATGCCCGGGGAGCTGTTTTTT. The rearrangement uses TRBV11-2 and TRBJ2-2; D is undetermined. The CDR3 sequence is 14 residues long. Germline V gene data show CDR1 as SGHAT and CDR2 as FQNNGV. V lost 1 base and J 6 bases, leaving 9 bases between the germline ends.

This chain links TRBV30 with TRBJ2-2; D unclear. Trimming took 5 bases from V and 6 from J, leaving 10 bases between them. The CDR3 contains 12 residues. Germline V gene lookup returns CDR1 GTSNPN and CDR2 SVGIG (reference sequence). The DNA for the CDR3 is TGTGCCTGGGATAGAGTTGCCGGGGAGCTGTTTTTT. Translating it yields CAWDRVAGELFF.

There are a few counts of this clonotype. V usage is TRBV28 and J usage is TRBJ2-7, with TRBD2 matching over 11 bases. The junction had 9 bases not matched to a gene; V was cut back by 6 bases and J by 5 bases. Germline values: CDR1 MDHEN, CDR2 SYDVKM. The CDR3 spans 15 residues. The CDR3 coding sequence is TGTGCCAGCAGCCCGACTAGCGGGATGTTGGACGAGCAGTACTTC. Protein: CASSPTSGMLDEQYF.

This clonotype was detected only a few times. CDR3 amino acids: CASSPSGGASEQFF. CDR3 DNA sequence: TGTGCCAGCAGCCCTAGCGGGGGGGCCAGTGAGCAGTTCTTC. V is TRBV7-6 and J is TRBJ2-1; 12 nucleotides line up with TRBD2. The CDR3 sequence is 14 residues long. The trim removed 5 bases at V and 9 bases at J, leaving 5 bases unmatched. CDR1 SGHVS and CDR2 FNYEAQ come from the germline V gene.

The rearrangement uses TRBV25-1 and TRBJ1-4; D remains ambiguous. CDR1 and CDR2 from the germline V gene are MGHDK and SYGVNS. V was pared by 7 bases and J by 5 bases, with 11 bases between. The CDR3 loop spans 13 amino acids. Written as DNA, the CDR3 is TGTGCCAGCAAACTATCAGGAAATGAAAAACTGTTTTTT. Protein product: CASKLSGNEKLFF.

CDR3 bases: TGTGCCAGCAGTTCCCCTCCGCAGAATGAGCAGTTCTTC. It encodes CASSSPPQNEQFF. The V gene is TRBV28, the J gene TRBJ2-1; D call uncertain. The CDR3 is 13 residues long. Germline assignment: CDR1 MDHEN and CDR2 SYDVKM. V dropped 4 bases and J dropped 7 bases, with 11 bases sitting between them.

Ten or more counts support this clonotype. V usage is TRBV7-2 and J usage is TRBJ2-3; tentatively, D is TRBD1 (5 bases). The CDR3 sequence is 14 residues long. Germline V gene sequence: CDR1 SGHTA, CDR2 FQGNSA. V lost 5 bases to trimming and J lost 3 bases, with 12 bases between them. Here the CDR3 reads CASSRRSGTDTQYF. CDR3 bases: TGTGCCAGCAGCCGTCGTTCAGGGACAGATACGCAGTATTTT.

This clonotype was observed a single time. The genes are TRBV7-3 and TRBJ1-5, with D maybe TRBD1 (5 bases). The V end was cut by 4 bases, the J end by 7 bases, with 14 bases between. Germline loops: CDR1 SGHTA, CDR2 FQGTGA. The CDR3 contains 14 residues. The CDR3 loop reads CASSSDSSRQPQHF. CDR3 bases: TGTGCCAGCAGCTCTGACAGTTCGCGGCAGCCCCAGCATTTT.

This clonotype was counted a few times. The V and J genes are TRBV10-3 and TRBJ2-2; D is uncertain. Germline V gives CDR1 ENHRY, CDR2 SYGVKD. The CDR3 has 11 residues. V lost 6 bases to trimming and J lost 8 bases, with 7 bases between them. The CDR3 nucleotides are TGTGCCATCAGGGAGACAGGGGAGCTGTTTTTT. This translates into CAIRETGELFF.

This clonotype has only a few counts. The V and J genes are TRBV7-8 and TRBJ1-5; D gene uncertain. V was trimmed by 11 bases and J by 3 bases, leaving 17 bases between them. This CDR3 is 14 amino acids long. Germline V gives CDR1 SGHVS, CDR2 FQNEAQ. The CDR3 spells CAVGGGGFNQPQHF. In DNA, the CDR3 is TGTGCCGTCGGAGGAGGAGGGTTCAATCAGCCCCAGCATTTT.

The chain employs TRBV12-3 or TRBV12-4 and TRBJ1-2, with D tentatively TRBD1 (6 bases). CDR3 length: 14 residues. Trimming left V 6 bases short and J 9 bases short, with 20 bases between. The CDR3 is CASRGQTGTVRYTF. In nucleotides, the CDR3 is TGTGCCAGCAGGGGTCAAACAGGGACGGTCCGCTACACCTTC.

The CDR3 loop reads CASSIEGGKNEQFF. In nucleotides, the CDR3 is TGTGCCAGTAGTATTGAAGGGGGCAAGAATGAGCAGTTCTTC. This rearrangement joins TRBV19 to TRBJ2-1; 7 nucleotides line up with TRBD1. The V gene's germline CDR1 is LNHDA and CDR2 SQIVND (reference sequence). The CDR3 runs to 14 residues. V was pared by 3 bases and J by 7 bases, with 6 bases of the junction left unmatched.

V gene TRBV28 combines with J gene TRBJ2-2; no clear D. Trimming took 3 bases from V and 1 from J, leaving 9 bases between them. The germline V gene has CDR1 MDHEN and CDR2 SYDVKM. This CDR3 has 15 residues. For the CDR3, the DNA is TGTGCCAGCAGTTTGAGGAGTGAGAACACCGGGGAGCTGTTTTTT. Its protein product is CASSLRSENTGELFF.

The V and J genes are TRBV4-1 and TRBJ2-7; 8 nucleotides align to TRBD2. The germline gives CDR1 MGHRA, CDR2 YSYEKL. The CDR3 length is 14 residues. J was trimmed by 2 bases and V by 0 bases; bases with no gene match: 0. The CDR3 bases are TGCGCCAGCAGCCAAGAGGGACTAGCCTACGAGCAGTACTTC. Its translation is CASSQEGLAYEQYF.

The chain recombines TRBV24-1 with TRBJ2-2, with D perhaps given as TRBD1 or TRBD2 (6 bases each). V lost 2 bases to trimming and J lost 5 bases, with 8 bases between them. The V gene's germline CDR1 is KGHDR and CDR2 SFDVKD. The length of the CDR3 is 14 residues. CDR3 sequence (DNA): TGTGCCACCAGTGATTGGAGGGGGACCGGGGAGCTGTTTTTT. Translation gives CATSDWRGTGELFF.

V and J are TRBV29-1 and TRBJ2-6; D possibly corresponds to TRBD2 (5 bases). The germline CDR1 and CDR2 sequences are SQVTM and ANQGSEA. V was trimmed by 5 bases and J by 4 bases, leaving 12 bases between them. The CDR3 runs to 14 residues. The DNA of the CDR3 is TGCAGCGTTCGTGAGGGAGCGGGGGCCAACGTCCTGACTTTC. Translation: CSVREGAGANVLTF.

This clonotype was detected once. It is likely a read error, because the conserved phenylalanine at the end of the CDR3 is missing. The J gene is TRBJ2-5, the V gene TRBV7-2; D not resolved. Trimming stripped 6 bases from V and 3 bases from J, with 5 bases between. In germline, CDR1 is SGHTA, CDR2 FQGNSA. The CDR3 is made up of 11 amino acids. This CDR3 reads CASRSKETQYL. The CDR3 DNA follows: TGTGCCAGCAGATCCAAAGAGACCCAGTACTTA.

This clonotype was detected many times. The chain recombines TRBV7-2 with TRBJ1-4; possibly TRBD1 for D (6 bases). The germline gives CDR1 SGHTA, CDR2 FQGNSA. The CDR3 has 15 amino acids. Between the trimmed V and J ends, which lost 3 bases and 7 bases, there was a span of 15 bases. This CDR3 is CASSFGGGRGEKLFF. The CDR3 DNA is TGTGCCAGCAGCTTTGGTGGGGGGCGTGGTGAAAAACTGTTTTTT.